The T cell receptor beta chain under discussion was sequenced for a study of T cell repertoires in cytomegalovirus infection (dated by TCRdb to the late 2010s). Regarding the research as a whole: Because public TCR beta signatures pointed to carriage of CMV infection together with the matching HLA type, the HLA type of each donor mattered for the analysis. General conclusions and limits of the study: Cumulative frequency of public TCR beta family members discriminated carriers of CMV infection plus the relevant HLA type in this cohort and an independent 352-donor cohort. The ex vivo response was dominated by HLA-C-restricted CMV-specific TCR beta clonotypes, which also provided the single most frequent clonotype in two of eight donors.

The reads were generated on an Illumina HiSeq 1500. TCRdb cleaned the public reads at Q25 with fastp, built clones with MiXCR and kept in-frame beta chains. Rows are unified per CDR3 protein, each entry keeping the most common DNA and genes. Recorded for this sample are 150,000 or so distinct CDR3 sequences; roughly 18% of them occurred a single time. The top ten clonotypes cover approximately 19% of the sample. As encoded in the germline V gene, CDR1 is SGHRS while CDR2 is YFSETQ. After removal of 2 bases from V and 2 bases from J, the junction retains 3 bases not matched to a gene. From cysteine to phenylalanine, the CDR3 is 14 amino acids long. Only CDR3 DNA remains: 42 bases, in frame from the first base. This clonotype has only a few counts. Its antigen target is currently unknown. No base quality information exists; no much larger clone differs at one position.

Recombination connected TRBV5-1 to TRBJ2-7, and TRBD2 matches 8 of the central bases. This sequence was found in a human donor in good health (CMV status not recorded). Some clones in this sample may be carry-over from other donors' samples. Sequencing was performed on CD8+ T cells from PBMCs. The CDR3 reads as follows: CASSFSGGAYEQYF. The nucleotide sequence reads TGCGCCAGCAGCTTTTCGGGGGGGGCCTACGAGCAGTACTTC.